The T cell receptor beta chain under discussion was sequenced for a study of blood T cell repertoires in COVID-19. Overall study: Acute and convalescent COVID-19 specimens originated in the United States, Italy and Spain. From T cells, B-cell-depleted T cells, or PBMCs came the material, which was cDNA or gDNA.

TCRdb keeps only in-frame clones here, not all; method: immunoSEQ multiplex PCR. The sample has approximately 160,000 clones, about 86% seen once. The cohort comprised adults aged roughly 18 to 95 years residing in 20 to 30 US areas. Participants' reported clinical history set cohort assignment. The junction had 8 bases not matched to a gene; V was cut back by 2 bases and J by 8 bases. The CDR3 has 16 residues. Looked up from germline, CDR1 is SGHDT and CDR2 is YYEEEE. Sequences were obtained from PBMCs or T cells enriched from blood (not recorded which). This clonotype was sampled from a woman in her forties or fifties in a cohort exposed to, infected with or recovered from COVID-19 (not recorded which). V and J are TRBV5-6 and TRBJ1-6; TRBD1 matches at 9 bases. The DNA for the CDR3 is TGTGCCAGCAGCTTATGTGCGGGACAGGGCGATTCACCCCTCCACTTT. Protein: CASSLCAGQGDSPLHF.